Listed below are T cell receptor beta chains from one sample, sequenced in a study of sequential checkpoint blockade in melanoma. Profiling relied on immunoSEQ multiplex PCR, and the TCRdb table lists in-frame clones only, not all of them. This sample has about 12,000 clones; approximately 24% occur once, and the top ten carry roughly a fifth. The sequenced sample was tumor tissue (inferred from file names), obtained from a patient given nivolumab and ipilimumab in sequence. The receptors were sampled from a human donor with melanoma. The CDR3 runs from the conserved cysteine through the conserved F or W. A D gene is named only where the DNA matches it firmly. Not all rows give a size; the values are once, few, many and, for expanded clones, a class.

J gene,clone size,CDR3 length,V gene,D gene,CDR3 protein,CDR3 DNA
TRBJ1-6,few,14,TRBV6-8,TRBD1,CASSYGTENSPLHF,TGTGCCAGCAGTTACGGGACAGAAAATTCACCCCTCCACTTT
TRBJ2-3,.,16,TRBV10-2,TRBD2,CASSLPSGGRTDTQYF,TGCGCCAGCAGTCTGCCTAGCGGGGGGAGAACAGATACGCAGTATTTT
TRBJ1-5,few,14,TRBV27,TRBD1,CASSPQGVRQPQHF,TGTGCCAGCAGTCCACAGGGGGTAAGACAGCCCCAGCATTTT
TRBJ1-2,few,17,TRBV6-8,TRBD1,CASSGLRDRGVQSGYTF,TGTGCCAGCAGCGGACTCCGGGACAGGGGAGTTCAGAGTGGCTACACCTTC
TRBJ2-2,few,14,TRBV9,.,CASSAILDPGELFF,TGTGCCAGCAGCGCGATACTAGATCCCGGGGAGCTGTTTTTT
TRBJ2-7,.,15,TRBV29-1,TRBD1,CSATGQGGTSYEQYF,TGCAGCGCCACGGGACAGGGTGGAACCTCCTACGAGCAGTACTTC
TRBJ1-2,.,15,TRBV11-3,TRBD1,CASSLGTGVNYGYTF,TGTGCCAGCAGCTTAGGTACAGGGGTAAACTATGGCTACACCTTC
TRBJ1-1,.,12,TRBV10-2,.,CASRGGNTEAFF,TGCGCCAGCAGGGGAGGTAACACTGAAGCTTTCTTT
TRBJ1-5,.,15,TRBV19,.,CASSTTWGSNQPQHF,TGTGCCAGTAGTACGACCTGGGGTAGCAATCAGCCCCAGCATTTT
TRBJ2-1,.,14,TRBV11-3,.,CASSSLKRVHEQFF,TGTGCCAGCAGCTCCCTAAAGAGGGTTCATGAGCAGTTCTTC
TRBJ1-6,.,16,TRBV6-8,TRBD1,CASSILTGYGNSPLHF,TGTGCCAGCAGTATACTGACAGGGTATGGGAATTCACCCCTCCACTTT
TRBJ1-3,.,15,TRBV19,.,CASSMDSLSGNTIYF,TGTGCCAGTAGTATGGACAGCCTCTCTGGAAACACCATATATTTT
TRBJ1-2,.,13,TRBV14,TRBD1,CASSPGTGYGYTF,TGTGCCAGCAGCCCCGGGACAGGGTATGGCTACACCTTC
TRBJ2-1,.,13,TRBV23-1,.,CASSLAVYNEQFF,TGCGCCAGCAGCTTGGCCGTATACAATGAGCAGTTCTTC
TRBJ2-1,.,14,TRBV18,TRBD1,CASSPRDRDNEQFF,TGTGCCAGCTCACCTAGGGACAGGGACAATGAGCAGTTCTTC
TRBJ2-3,.,15,TRBV9,.,CASSVAPGPSDTQYF,TGTGCCAGCAGCGTAGCGCCGGGGCCAAGTGATACGCAGTATTTT
TRBJ1-5,many,14,TRBV6-8,TRBD1,CASNLQGSNQPQHF,TGTGCCAGCAACCTACAGGGGAGCAATCAGCCCCAGCATTTT
TRBJ1-6,many,16,TRBV11-3,.,CASSSTRDGWNSPLHF,TGTGCCAGCAGCTCGACAAGGGACGGATGGAATTCACCCCTCCACTTT
TRBJ2-2,.,13,TRBV6-8,.,CASRPRVAGELFF,TGTGCCAGCAGGCCCAGGGTCGCCGGGGAGCTGTTTTTT
TRBJ2-7,many,14,TRBV7-1,.,CASSQTMRPYEQYF,TGTGCCAGCAGCCAAACAATGAGACCCTACGAGCAGTACTTC